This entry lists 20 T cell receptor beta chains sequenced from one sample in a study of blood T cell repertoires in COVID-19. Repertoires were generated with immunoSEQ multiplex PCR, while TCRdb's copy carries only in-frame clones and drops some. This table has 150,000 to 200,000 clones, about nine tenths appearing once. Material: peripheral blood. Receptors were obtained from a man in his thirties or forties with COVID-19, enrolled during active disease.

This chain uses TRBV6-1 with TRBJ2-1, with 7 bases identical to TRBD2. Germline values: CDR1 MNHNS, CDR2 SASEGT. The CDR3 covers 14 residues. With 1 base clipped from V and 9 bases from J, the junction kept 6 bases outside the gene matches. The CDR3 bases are TGTGCCAGCAGTGAAGTAAGTTCGGGGGGTGAGCAGTTCTTC. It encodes CASSEVSSGGEQFF.

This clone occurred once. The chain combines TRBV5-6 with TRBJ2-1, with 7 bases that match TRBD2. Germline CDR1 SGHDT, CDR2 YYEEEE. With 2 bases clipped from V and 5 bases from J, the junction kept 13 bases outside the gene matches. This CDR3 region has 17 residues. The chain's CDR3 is CASSFSSARESHNEQFF. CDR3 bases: TGTGCCAGCAGCTTTTCATCAGCGCGGGAGTCCCACAATGAGCAGTTCTTC.

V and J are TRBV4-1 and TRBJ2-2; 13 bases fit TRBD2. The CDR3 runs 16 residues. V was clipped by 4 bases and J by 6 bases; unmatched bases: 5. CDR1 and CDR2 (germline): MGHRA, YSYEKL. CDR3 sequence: CASSRGTSGNPGELFF. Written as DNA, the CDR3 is TGCGCCAGCAGCCGAGGGACTAGCGGGAATCCCGGGGAGCTGTTTTTT.

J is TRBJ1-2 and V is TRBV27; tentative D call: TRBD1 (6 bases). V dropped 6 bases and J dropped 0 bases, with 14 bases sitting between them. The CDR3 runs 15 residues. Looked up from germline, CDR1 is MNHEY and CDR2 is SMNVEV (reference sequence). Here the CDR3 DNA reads TGTGCCAGCAGGCCCGAGGGGGTGGCTAACTATGGCTACACCTTC. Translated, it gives CASRPEGVANYGYTF.

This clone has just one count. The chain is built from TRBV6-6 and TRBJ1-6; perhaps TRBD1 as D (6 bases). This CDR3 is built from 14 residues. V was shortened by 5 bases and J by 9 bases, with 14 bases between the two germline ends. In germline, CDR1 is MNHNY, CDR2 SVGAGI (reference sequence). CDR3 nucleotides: TGTGCCAGCAGTGGGGGCAGCTGGGGTTCACCCCTCCACTTT. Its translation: CASSGGSWGSPLHF.

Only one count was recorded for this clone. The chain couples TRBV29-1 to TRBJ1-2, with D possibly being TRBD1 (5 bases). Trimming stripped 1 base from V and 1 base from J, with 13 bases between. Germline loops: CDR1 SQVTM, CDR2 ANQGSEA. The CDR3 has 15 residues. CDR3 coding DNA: TGCAGCGTTGAAGGAAGGGGAAAGGGTAACTATGGCTACACCTTC. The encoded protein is CSVEGRGKGNYGYTF.

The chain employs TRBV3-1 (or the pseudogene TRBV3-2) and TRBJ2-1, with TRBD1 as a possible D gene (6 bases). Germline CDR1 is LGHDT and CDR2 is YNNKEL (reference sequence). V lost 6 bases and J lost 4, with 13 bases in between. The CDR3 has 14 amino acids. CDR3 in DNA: TGTGCCAGCAGTCGGACAGAATCGTACAATGAGCAGTTCTTC. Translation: CASSRTESYNEQFF.

The CDR3 sequence: CASSQVGTGGDGYTF. The CDR3 DNA reads as TGCGCCAGCAGCCAAGTAGGGACAGGGGGCGATGGCTACACCTTC. The gene calls are TRBV4-1 and TRBJ1-2, with TRBD1 matching over 12 bases. This CDR3 is built from 15 residues. CDR1 is MGHRA and CDR2 is YSYEKL in the germline V gene. The J segment lost 6 bases and the V segment lost 1 base, leaving 3 bases of the junction unmatched.

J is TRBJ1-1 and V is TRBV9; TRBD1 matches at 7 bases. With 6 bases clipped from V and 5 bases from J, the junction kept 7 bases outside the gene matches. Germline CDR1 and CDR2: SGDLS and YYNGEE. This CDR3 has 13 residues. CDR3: CASNPPGGTEAFF. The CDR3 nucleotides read TGTGCCAGCAACCCACCAGGGGGGACTGAAGCTTTCTTT.

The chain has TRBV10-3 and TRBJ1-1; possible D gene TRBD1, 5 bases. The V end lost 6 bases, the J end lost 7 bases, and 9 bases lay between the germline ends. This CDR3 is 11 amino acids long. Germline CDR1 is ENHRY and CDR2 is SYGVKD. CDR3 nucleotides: TGTGCCATCAGGGGACTGGGTGAAGCTTTCTTT. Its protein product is CAIRGLGEAFF.

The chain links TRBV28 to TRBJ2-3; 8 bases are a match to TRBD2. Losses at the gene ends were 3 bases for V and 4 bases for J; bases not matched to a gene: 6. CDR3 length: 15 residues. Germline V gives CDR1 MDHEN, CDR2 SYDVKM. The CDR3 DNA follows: TGTGCCAGCAGTTTTGAGTCGGGAGGGGCAGATACGCAGTATTTT. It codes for CASSFESGGADTQYF.

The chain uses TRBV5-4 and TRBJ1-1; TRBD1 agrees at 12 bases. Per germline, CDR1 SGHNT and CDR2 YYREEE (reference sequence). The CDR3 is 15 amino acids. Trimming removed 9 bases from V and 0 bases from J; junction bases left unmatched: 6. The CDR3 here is CATRDRGPLNTEAFF. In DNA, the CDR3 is TGTGCCACCCGGGACAGGGGGCCCTTGAACACTGAAGCTTTCTTT.

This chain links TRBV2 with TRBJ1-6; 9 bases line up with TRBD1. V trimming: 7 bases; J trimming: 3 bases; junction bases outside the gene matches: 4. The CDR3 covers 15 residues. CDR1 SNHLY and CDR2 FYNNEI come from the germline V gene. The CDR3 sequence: CASTGQGFYNSPLHF. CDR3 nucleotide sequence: TGTGCCAGCACGGGACAGGGATTCTATAATTCACCCCTCCACTTT.

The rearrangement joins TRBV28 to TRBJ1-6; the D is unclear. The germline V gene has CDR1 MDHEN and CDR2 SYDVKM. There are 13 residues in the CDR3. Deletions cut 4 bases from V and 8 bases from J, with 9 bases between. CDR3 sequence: CASSSHSYSPLHF. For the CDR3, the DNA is TGTGCCAGCAGTTCACACAGCTATTCACCCCTCCACTTT.

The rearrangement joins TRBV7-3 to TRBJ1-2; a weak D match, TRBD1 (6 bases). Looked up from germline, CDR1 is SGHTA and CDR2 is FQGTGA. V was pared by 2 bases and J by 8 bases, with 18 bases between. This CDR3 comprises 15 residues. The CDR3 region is CASSLVPGVEGGYTF. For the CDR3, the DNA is TGTGCCAGCAGCTTAGTCCCAGGGGTAGAGGGCGGCTACACCTTC.

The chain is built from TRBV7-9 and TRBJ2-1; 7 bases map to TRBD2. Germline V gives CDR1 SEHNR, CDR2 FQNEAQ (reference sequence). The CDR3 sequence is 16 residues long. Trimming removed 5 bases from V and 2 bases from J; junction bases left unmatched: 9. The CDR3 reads CASSPGGRTTYNEQFF. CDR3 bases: TGTGCCAGCAGCCCCGGCGGGAGAACAACCTACAATGAGCAGTTCTTC.

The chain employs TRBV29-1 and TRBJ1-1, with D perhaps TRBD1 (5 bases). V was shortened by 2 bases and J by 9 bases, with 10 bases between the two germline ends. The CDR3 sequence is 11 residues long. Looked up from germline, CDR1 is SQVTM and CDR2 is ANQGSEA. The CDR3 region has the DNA TGCAGCGTTGAACGCCCAGGGAAAGCTTTCTTT. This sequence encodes CSVERPGKAFF.

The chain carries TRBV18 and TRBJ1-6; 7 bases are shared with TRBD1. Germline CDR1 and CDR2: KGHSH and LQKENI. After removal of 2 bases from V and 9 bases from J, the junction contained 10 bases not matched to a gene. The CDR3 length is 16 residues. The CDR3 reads CASSPETGRWGSPLHF. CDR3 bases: TGTGCCAGCTCACCAGAGACAGGGAGGTGGGGTTCACCCCTCCACTTT.

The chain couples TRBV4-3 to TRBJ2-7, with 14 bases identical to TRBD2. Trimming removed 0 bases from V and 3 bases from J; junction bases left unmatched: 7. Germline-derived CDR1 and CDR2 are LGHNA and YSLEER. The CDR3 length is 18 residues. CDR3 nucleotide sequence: TGCGCCAGCAGCCAAGAAAATTCGGGGACTAGCGGGAGCTACGAGCAGTACTTC. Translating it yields CASSQENSGTSGSYEQYF.

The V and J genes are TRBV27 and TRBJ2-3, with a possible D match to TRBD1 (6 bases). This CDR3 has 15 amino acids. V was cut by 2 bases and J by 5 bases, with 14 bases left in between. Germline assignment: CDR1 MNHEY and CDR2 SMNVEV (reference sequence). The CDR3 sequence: CASSLRTGRQDTQYF. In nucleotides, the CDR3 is TGTGCCAGCAGTTTAAGAACAGGGCGTCAAGATACGCAGTATTTT.